Included here is one T cell receptor beta chain sequence, with context. The antigen is not known. This sample stems from a study of shared clonotypes between healthy human individuals. Findings of the study overall: Among donors, the sharing of clonotypes was expected to be influenced by sequencing depth. Lower generation probabilities were found for non-shared clonotypes than for those shared by all four donors.

At deep level, the assay was performed. This table comes from immunoSEQ multiplex PCR, and its TCRdb copy is limited to in-frame clones, with some not included. The table lists some 2,100,000 clones, roughly 91% of them singletons, with about 1.5% in the top ten. The naive CD8 fraction comprised CD45RO-negative cells positively selected for CCR7 and excluded terminally differentiated effector memory CD45RA+ cells. All the donors were Caucasian adults who lived in Nashville, Tennessee. CDR3 length equals 14 residues. Germline lookup yields CDR1 MNHEY and CDR2 SMNVEV (reference sequence). V gave up 6 bases and J gave up 2 bases, with 14 bases separating them.

Sequenced input: naive CD8+ T cells from PBMCs. The sequence came from a man aged 18 to 35 in good health. Some clones in this sample may be carry-over from other donors' samples. The rearrangement joins TRBV27 to TRBJ2-7, with D perhaps TRBD1 or TRBD2 (5 bases each). CDR3 in DNA: TGTGCCAGCAGAAACACCGGGACGGCCTACGAGCAGTACTTC. Encoded protein: CASRNTGTAYEQYF.